The rows below give T cell receptor beta chains drawn from one sample of a study of cytomegalovirus exposure and HLA in healthy donors. Clones were sequenced by immunoSEQ multiplex PCR, and TCRdb holds only the in-frame ones, with some missing. The sample consists of 150,000 to 170,000 clones, nearly 80% of them appearing once. Sequencing was carried out using PBMCs. These receptors came from a man aged 30 to 39 in good health and CMV-seropositive. Each CDR3 is given with its conserved first and last residue. Each record gives: V gene, clone size, J gene, CDR3 protein. Size is stated for part of the rows, as once, few or many counts, or as a class when the clone is expanded.

TRBV6-1,once,TRBJ2-6,CASSVVQGGAGANVLTF
TRBV9,-,TRBJ1-2,CASSVSGTDYGYTF
TRBV27,few,TRBJ2-7,CASSTLGLAIDEQYF
TRBV5-1,-,TRBJ1-1,CASGTAGTQLTEAFF
TRBV4-2,-,TRBJ2-7,CASSQDVEYEQYF
TRBV7-9,-,TRBJ2-1,CASSPSLREAYNEQFF
TRBV12-1,once,TRBJ2-1,CARRLAALKGSSYNEQFF
TRBV27,-,TRBJ2-7,CASSLRGLAGEGSYEQYF
TRBV5-6,once,TRBJ1-2,CASWTGDGYTF
TRBV5-6,-,TRBJ2-1,CASSLASGRGGEQFF
TRBV28,-,TRBJ2-1,CASRRSRDYSDNEQFF
TRBV9,-,TRBJ2-4,CASSEQGGGTKNIQYF
TRBV10-3,-,TRBJ1-5,CAISPGTGITQPQHF
TRBV19,-,TRBJ2-2,CASTHGLAGDTGELFF
TRBV27,-,TRBJ2-1,CASGGTVGLPSYNEQFF
TRBV5-1,-,TRBJ1-2,CASSTQQGGYGYTF
TRBV14,-,TRBJ1-3,CASSPTGTVGNTIYF
TRBV27,-,TRBJ2-4,CASSLWGHGNIQYF
TRBV5-4,-,TRBJ2-7,CASSPGHSTYEQYF
TRBV7-2,-,TRBJ1-1,CASLLSGIMNTEAFF
TRBV18,-,TRBJ1-3,CASSPGTSRGNTIYF
TRBV10-2,few,TRBJ1-1,CASSEPQGTEAFF
TRBV7-8,-,TRBJ1-5,CASSFQQGANQPQHF
TRBV21-1,-,TRBJ2-7,CASSKGGRGRPYEQYF
TRBV27,-,TRBJ2-7,CASRVRGNSYEQYF
TRBV28,-,TRBJ1-1,CASSLTAEEAEAFF
TRBV7-6,-,TRBJ2-3,CASSLTHRGSGDTQYF
TRBV6-1,-,TRBJ2-5,CASRSSGLETQYF
TRBV25-1,few,TRBJ2-7,CASSLVGDKAYEQYF
TRBV7-2,-,TRBJ2-7,CASSLDSEQYF
TRBV28,-,TRBJ2-3,CAGRGSTDTQYF
TRBV7-9,-,TRBJ2-1,CASSSLRQGIDNEQFF